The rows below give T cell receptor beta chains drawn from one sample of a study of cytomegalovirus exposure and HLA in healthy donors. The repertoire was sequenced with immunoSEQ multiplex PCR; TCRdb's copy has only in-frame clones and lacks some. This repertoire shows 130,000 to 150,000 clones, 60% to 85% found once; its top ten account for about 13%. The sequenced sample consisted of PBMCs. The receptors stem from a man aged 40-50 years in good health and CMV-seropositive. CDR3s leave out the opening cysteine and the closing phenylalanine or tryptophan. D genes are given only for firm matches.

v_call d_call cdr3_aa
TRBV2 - ASDSDLSSTDTQY
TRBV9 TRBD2 ASSVGGGLYEQY
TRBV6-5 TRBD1 ASSRTGGAYGYT
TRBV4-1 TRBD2 ASSQDLGLAVTGELF
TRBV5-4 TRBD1 ASSFPGQGLTDTQY
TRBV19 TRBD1 ASNVGGRMNTEAF
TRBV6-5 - ASSYYDGSQPQH
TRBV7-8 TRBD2 ASSVTSGRSSYNEQF
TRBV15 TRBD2 ATSRLAGGGEY
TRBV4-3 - ASSQVNLVEYNEQF
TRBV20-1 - SARTANIQY
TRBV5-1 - ASSPGTGELF
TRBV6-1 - ASSEARGSGANVLT
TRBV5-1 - ASSLGGDTGNTIY
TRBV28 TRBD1 ASSLFKIPGQGFYEQY
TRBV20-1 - SASPGGKLF
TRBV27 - ASSSSGSSYNEQF
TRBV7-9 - ASSLFGGSGELF
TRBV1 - TSSVPSGPYEQY
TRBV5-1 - ASSWGTPNYGYT
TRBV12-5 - ASGGGQSTEAF
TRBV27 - ASSPLDSTEPQH
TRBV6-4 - ASIRSWEGTGDGYT
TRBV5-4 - ASSQTYEQY
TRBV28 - ASSPNLGGREKLF
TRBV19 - ASSMRRYTEAF
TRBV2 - ASSAAIRAGAEAF
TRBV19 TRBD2 ASSTAGGRETQY
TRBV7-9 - ASSLAGATEAF
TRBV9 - ASSVLSSGNTIY
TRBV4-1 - ASSQDQGMSSPLH